This T cell receptor beta chain appears in the sequencing data of a study of T cell responses to AZD1222 COVID-19 vaccine. Study results and limitations: Reportedly, close to half of spike-specific TCRs are directed against unmutated variant regions.

Germline V lookup: CDR1 SEHNR, CDR2 FQNEAQ (reference sequence). Unmatched junction bases numbered 6, after V lost 5 bases and J lost 1 base. The CDR3 spans 15 residues. Sequenced by immunoSEQ multiplex PCR; TCRdb stores in-frame clones only, minus some. In the table there are some 86,000 clones, roughly 80% of which are singletons. In regard to this clone: The antigen is undetermined.

This TCR came from an adult in good health. The rearrangement links TRBV7-9 to TRBJ2-3; 7 nucleotides match TRBD2. The sample in question was peripheral blood, obtained on day 0 of AZD1222 vaccination. This CDR3 is CASSPGLSGTDTQYF. CDR3 nucleotide sequence: TGTGCCAGCAGCCCGGGACTAAGCGGCACAGATACGCAGTATTTT.